Listed below are T cell receptor beta chains from one sample, sequenced in a study of blood T cell repertoires in COVID-19. Assay used: immunoSEQ multiplex PCR; TCRdb lists only in-frame clones, some missing. The data show some 120,000 clones, 65% to 85% seen once. Sequenced input: peripheral blood. These receptors were taken from a man in his thirties or forties with COVID-19, enrolled during active disease. Each CDR3 is given with its conserved first and last residue. Fields, in order: CDR3 protein, V gene.

cdr3_aa: CASSRSLAEFQETQYF
v_call: TRBV19

cdr3_aa: CASSLERYNSPLHF
v_call: TRBV5-1

cdr3_aa: CASSEYSGTGREEKLFF
v_call: TRBV25-1

cdr3_aa: CASSVGAGGSYEQYF
v_call: TRBV9

cdr3_aa: CASSFQRQAWTNEKLFF
v_call: TRBV19

cdr3_aa: CASSQDSSGGAKTQYF
v_call: TRBV3-1/TRBV3-2

cdr3_aa: CASSLGGGSFQETQYF
v_call: TRBV5-1

cdr3_aa: CASSVQGDTEAFF
v_call: TRBV9

cdr3_aa: CASSDSLLKSSYEQYF
v_call: TRBV6-4

cdr3_aa: CASTPGLGRGNEQFF
v_call: TRBV19

cdr3_aa: CASSLRDDRVDGYTF
v_call: TRBV28

cdr3_aa: CASSSRAAGGKGEQFF
v_call: TRBV7-2